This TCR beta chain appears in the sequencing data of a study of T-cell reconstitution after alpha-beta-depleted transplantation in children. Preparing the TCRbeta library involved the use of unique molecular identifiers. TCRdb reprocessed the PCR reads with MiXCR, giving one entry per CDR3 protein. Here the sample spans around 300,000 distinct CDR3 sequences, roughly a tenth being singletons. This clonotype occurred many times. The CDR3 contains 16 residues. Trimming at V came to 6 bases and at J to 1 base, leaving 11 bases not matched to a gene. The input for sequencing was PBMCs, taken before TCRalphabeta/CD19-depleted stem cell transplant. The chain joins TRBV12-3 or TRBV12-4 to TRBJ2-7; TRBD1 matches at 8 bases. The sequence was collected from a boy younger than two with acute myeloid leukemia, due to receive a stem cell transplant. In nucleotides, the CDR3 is TGTGCCAGCAGCTCCGGACAGGGCTTGGGGTCCTACGAGCAGTACTTC. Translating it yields CASSSGQGLGSYEQYF.